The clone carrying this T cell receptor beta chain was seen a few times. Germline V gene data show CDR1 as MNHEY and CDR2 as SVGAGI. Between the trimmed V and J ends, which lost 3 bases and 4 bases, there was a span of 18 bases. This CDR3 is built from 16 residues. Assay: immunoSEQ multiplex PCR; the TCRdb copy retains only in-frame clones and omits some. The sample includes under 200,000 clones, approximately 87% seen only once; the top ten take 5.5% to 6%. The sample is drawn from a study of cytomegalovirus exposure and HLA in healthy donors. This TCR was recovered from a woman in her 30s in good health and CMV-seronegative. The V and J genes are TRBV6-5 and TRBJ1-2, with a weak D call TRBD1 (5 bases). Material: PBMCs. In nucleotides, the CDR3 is TGTGCCAGCAGTTATGATGGCGACCTTGGGGGCTATGGCTACACCTTC. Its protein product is CASSYDGDLGGYGYTF.